One sample yielded the 9 T cell receptor beta chains listed below, sequenced in a study of CD8 T cells in Susac syndrome. A quantity of about 0.5 to 1 ug RNA underwent reverse transcription using random hexamers. TCRdb reprocessed the immunoSEQ multiplex PCR reads via MiXCR and lists one record per CDR3 protein. This repertoire shows tens of thousands of distinct CDR3 sequences, about 93% found once; its top ten account for approximately 0.52%. The sample consisted of CD4+ T cells from PBMCs. Receptor source: a human donor with Susac syndrome.

The chain employs TRBV20-1 and TRBJ2-5, with D possibly being TRBD1 (5 bases). From germline, CDR1 is DFQATT and CDR2 SNEGSKA (reference sequence). There are 13 residues in the CDR3. V lost 6 bases to trimming and J lost 5 bases, with 16 bases between them. The CDR3 DNA follows: TGCAGTGCCCCCCAAGCTAAGGGGGAGACCCAGTACTTC. Translating gives CSAPQAKGETQYF.

The gene calls are TRBV20-1 and TRBJ1-5, with 8 bases fitting TRBD1. Germline V gives CDR1 DFQATT, CDR2 SNEGSKA (reference sequence). V shed 0 bases and J 0 bases; nucleotides not matched to a gene: 13. The CDR3 contains 19 residues. The CDR3 DNA follows: TGCAGTGCTAGAGAAGACAGGGGCAAGGTCGTCCTTAGCAATCAGCCCCAGCATTTT. Amino acids: CSAREDRGKVVLSNQPQHF.

The rearrangement links TRBV20-1 to TRBJ1-1; no clear D gene. The germline V gene encodes CDR1 DFQATT and CDR2 SNEGSKA (reference sequence). The CDR3 is 10 residues long. Trimming pared 4 bases from V and 5 bases from J, leaving 5 bases between. In DNA form, the CDR3 reads TGCAGTGCTAAGGAAACTGAAGCTTTCTTT. This translates into CSAKETEAFF.

The chain is built from TRBV1 and TRBJ2-3; TRBD2, the table's D call, was not compared with the DNA. TRBV1 has pseudogene status. The CDR3 loop spans 16 amino acids. CDR3 region: CTSSQSTGVGRDTQYF. In nucleotides, the CDR3 is TGCACCAGCAGCCAATCCACCGGGGTGGGCAGGGATACGCAGTATTTT.

The V gene is TRBV7-2, the J gene TRBJ2-5, with D unresolved. The CDR3 has 9 residues. V lost 11 bases and J 7 bases, leaving 8 bases between the germline ends. CDR1 and CDR2 from the germline V gene are SGHTA and FQGNSA. The chain's CDR3 is CALGGTQYF. The CDR3 region has the DNA TGTGCCCTAGGCGGGACCCAGTACTTC.

The chain carries TRBV7-9 and TRBJ2-7, with 10 bases matching TRBD2. With 4 bases clipped from V and 0 bases from J, the junction kept 9 bases outside the gene matches. This CDR3 comprises 17 residues. Germline CDR1 and CDR2: SEHNR and FQNEAQ (reference sequence). The CDR3 loop is CASSSFLGLAASYEQYF. CDR3 DNA: TGTGCCAGCAGCTCGTTCCTTGGACTAGCGGCCTCCTACGAGCAGTACTTC.

The chain combines TRBV25-1 with TRBJ2-4, with D tentatively TRBD2 (6 bases). Germline lookup yields CDR1 MGHDK and CDR2 SYGVNS. V gave up 3 bases and J gave up 7 bases, with 16 bases separating them. This CDR3 comprises 15 residues. The CDR3 protein is CASSDSRGTQNIQYF. CDR3 in DNA: TGTGCCAGCAGTGACAGCCGGGGGACTCAGAACATTCAGTACTTC.

The rearrangement links TRBV20-1 to TRBJ1-4; D is ambiguous. Between the trimmed V and J ends, which lost 4 bases and 5 bases, there was a span of 11 bases. Germline CDR1 is DFQATT and CDR2 is SNEGSKA (reference sequence). This CDR3 is built from 13 residues. CDR3 loop: CSAIRVQNEKLFF. The CDR3 DNA reads as TGCAGTGCTATAAGGGTCCAAAATGAAAAACTGTTTTTT.

This chain joins TRBV6-6 and TRBJ2-6; D unclear. V was clipped by 7 bases and J by 2 bases, with 9 bases between them. Germline V gene lookup returns CDR1 MNHNY and CDR2 SVGAGI (reference sequence). This CDR3 comprises 14 residues. CDR3 sequence (DNA): TGTGCCAGCACCGGGCAGGCTGGGGCCAACGTCCTGACTTTC. Amino acids: CASTGQAGANVLTF.